This TCR beta chain was captured in a study of technical replicates of blood from several donors. Sequencing was performed with immunoSEQ multiplex PCR; in TCRdb, only in-frame clones are kept and a portion is missing. Of about 88,000 clones in the sample, roughly 94% were seen once. Germline assignment: CDR1 SNHLY and CDR2 FYNNEI. The CDR3 runs to 14 residues. Between the trimmed V and J ends, which lost 5 bases and 2 bases, there was a span of 12 bases. The receptor's source is a human donor in good health. The sequenced sample was T cells isolated from PBMCs. This rearrangement joins TRBV2 to TRBJ2-5, with D tentatively TRBD1 (5 bases). The CDR3 nucleotides are TGTGCCAGCAGTAAACAGGTTTATCAAGAGACCCAGTACTTC. The encoded protein is CASSKQVYQETQYF.